These 10 T cell receptor beta chains originate from one sample sequenced in a study of blood T cell repertoires in COVID-19. Assay: immunoSEQ multiplex PCR; the TCRdb copy retains only in-frame clones and omits some. The table lists about 480,000 clones, about 89% of them singletons. Sequences were obtained from peripheral blood. The receptor set was obtained from a woman in her thirties with acute or convalescent COVID-19.

This chain links TRBV6-5 with TRBJ1-1; tentatively, D is TRBD1 (5 bases). The CDR3 has 12 residues. The V and J ends lost 6 bases and 4 bases respectively, with 9 bases between them. From germline, CDR1 is MNHEY and CDR2 SVGAGI. The chain's CDR3 is CASSTDSTEAFF. In DNA, the CDR3 is TGTGCCAGCAGCACAGACAGCACTGAAGCTTTCTTT.

The rearrangement links TRBV6-5 to TRBJ2-4, with a weak D call TRBD1 (6 bases). Germline CDR1 reads MNHEY; CDR2 reads SVGAGI. V lost 6 bases, J lost 9 bases, and 15 bases lay in between. The CDR3 has 13 residues. As DNA, the CDR3 is TGTGCCAGCAGCCCCACAGGGTACGGCATTCAGTACTTC. Amino acid sequence: CASSPTGYGIQYF.

CDR3 DNA sequence: TGCGCCAGCAGCCCCGTTCCGGGACATAACTACAATGAGCAGTTCTTC. Translated, it gives CASSPVPGHNYNEQFF. This chain links TRBV5-1 with TRBJ2-1; D is perhaps TRBD1 (6 bases). The CDR3 loop spans 16 amino acids. CDR1 SGHRS and CDR2 YFSETQ come from the germline V gene. The germline V and J ends were trimmed by 4 bases and 3 bases, with 17 bases remaining between them.

This chain uses TRBV2 with TRBJ1-5; D is possibly TRBD1 (5 bases). There are 15 residues in the CDR3. Germline CDR1 and CDR2: SNHLY and FYNNEI. V was pared by 2 bases and J by 3 bases, with 11 bases between. The CDR3 DNA follows: TGTGCCAGCAGTGAACAGGGAATTATCAATCAGCCCCAGCATTTT. It yields the protein CASSEQGIINQPQHF.

The CDR3 DNA reads TGTGCCAGCAGCCGGATTAGAGGGGGAATATATAATGAGCAGTTCTTC. Its protein is CASSRIRGGIYNEQFF. The chain joins TRBV27 to TRBJ2-1, with TRBD1 as a possible D gene (6 bases). Germline CDR1 MNHEY, CDR2 SMNVEV (reference sequence). There are 16 residues in the CDR3. V dropped 6 bases and J dropped 7 bases, with 22 bases sitting between them.

The chain is built from TRBV28 and TRBJ2-7; TRBD2 agrees at 11 bases. Germline V gene lookup returns CDR1 MDHEN and CDR2 SYDVKM. The CDR3 runs 14 residues. V shed 7 bases, J shed 4 bases, and the junction held 6 bases outside the gene matches. CDR3 amino acids: CASNRLAGSYEQYF. In DNA, the CDR3 is TGTGCCAGCAATCGACTAGCGGGGAGTTACGAGCAGTACTTC.

DNA for the CDR3: TGTGCCAGCAGTTACTCGTACAGCCGGAACACTGAAGCTTTCTTT. Residues: CASSYSYSRNTEAFF. V gene TRBV6-2 or TRBV6-3 combines with J gene TRBJ1-1; D unresolved. Trimming took off 0 bases at V and 1 base at J, with 9 bases between the two ends. CDR1 and CDR2 from the germline V gene are MNHEY and SVGEGT. The CDR3 has 15 residues.

Here the CDR3 DNA reads TGTGCCAGCAGCTCAGGACAGTCCTACGAGCAGTACTTC. As protein: CASSSGQSYEQYF. The rearrangement links TRBV2 to TRBJ2-7; a weak D match, TRBD1 (6 bases). CDR1 is SNHLY and CDR2 is FYNNEI in the germline V gene. The V end was cut by 6 bases, the J end by 1 base, with 10 bases between. The CDR3 loop spans 13 amino acids.

This clone was detected only once. The chain recombines TRBV6-5 with TRBJ1-6; possibly TRBD1 for D (6 bases). Trimming removed 7 bases at V and 6 bases at J, with 10 bases between. CDR1 MNHEY and CDR2 SVGAGI come from the germline V gene. The CDR3 loop spans 13 amino acids. Here the CDR3 DNA reads TGTGCCAGCACCCTGGACAGTAATTCACCCCTCCACTTT. Translation: CASTLDSNSPLHF.

The chain uses TRBV2 and TRBJ1-2; D uncertain. Trimming cost V 2 bases and J 3 bases, with 10 bases left between them. The CDR3 runs 14 residues. Germline V gene data show CDR1 as SNHLY and CDR2 as FYNNEI. CDR3 nucleotides: TGTGCCAGCAGTGAAAACCCGAGGCACTATGGCTACACCTTC. Protein: CASSENPRHYGYTF.